This T cell receptor (beta chain) is from a study of T cell responses to AZD1222 COVID-19 vaccine. CDR3 length equals 15 residues. The ends lost 0 bases at V and 6 bases at J; junction bases unmatched: 7. Germline values: CDR1 SGDLS, CDR2 YYNGEE. Data came from immunoSEQ multiplex PCR; TCRdb stores just in-frame clones and leaves some out. The table has roughly 140,000 clones, roughly 91% seen once. This chain links TRBV9 with TRBJ2-3; the match to TRBD1 covers 7 bases. The receptor was derived from an adult who received the AZD1222 COVID-19 vaccine. Specimen: peripheral blood, collected 28 days after the second AZD1222 dose. The CDR3: CASSVARGGEDTQYF. For the CDR3, the DNA is TGTGCCAGCAGCGTAGCTAGAGGGGGCGAGGATACGCAGTATTTT. The complete variable domain, with remaining parts taken from reference TRBV9 and TRBJ2-3, reads DSGVTQTPKHLITATGQRVTLRCSPRSGDLSVYWYQQSLDQGLQFLIQYYNGEERAKGNILERFSAQQFPDLHSELNLSSLELGDSALYFCASSVARGGEDTQYFGPGTRLTVL.